These 17 T cell receptor beta chains came from one sample sequenced in a study of blood T cells in healthy people across ages. Primers used in a second PCR of roughly 7 to 11 cycles were a sample-barcoded 5' primer and a J-beta primer mix. TCRdb reprocessed the 5' RACE reads via MiXCR and lists one record per CDR3 protein. The sample holds 700,000 to 800,000 distinct CDR3 sequences, about 40% seen once. The sample comprised blood. The receptors here all came from a woman aged 55 to 70 in good health.

This clonotype occurred many times. V and J are TRBV4-3 and TRBJ2-1; D could derive from TRBD1 or TRBD2 (5 bases each). There are 17 residues in the CDR3. Germline-derived CDR1 and CDR2 are LGHNA and YSLEER. Deletions cut 0 bases from V and 7 bases from J, with 19 bases between. The CDR3: CASSQDGGTHVGNEQFF. CDR3 in DNA: TGCGCCAGCAGCCAAGATGGGGGAACCCACGTGGGGAATGAGCAGTTCTTC.

The rearrangement joins TRBV20-1 to TRBJ1-6, with unresolved D. Trimming took 0 bases from V and 7 from J, leaving 13 bases between them. In germline, CDR1 is DFQATT, CDR2 SNEGSKA (reference sequence). The CDR3 totals 15 residues. CDR3: CSARDRYAVNSPLHF. DNA of the CDR3: TGCAGTGCTAGAGATCGGTACGCCGTAAATTCACCCCTCCACTTT.

This clonotype was picked up one time. The rearrangement joins TRBV5-1 to TRBJ2-1; D is perhaps TRBD2 (6 bases). This CDR3 is 14 amino acids long. The germline gives CDR1 SGHRS, CDR2 YFSETQ. Between the trimmed V and J ends, which lost 7 bases and 8 bases, there was a span of 19 bases. The CDR3 is CASLREAGRDEQFF. The CDR3 DNA follows: TGCGCCAGCCTAAGGGAGGCAGGGCGGGATGAGCAGTTCTTC. The full variable domain, with the rest looked up from reference TRBV5-1 and TRBJ2-1, is KAGVTQTPRYLIKTRGQQVTLSCSPISGHRSVSWYQQTPGQGLQFLFEYFSETQRNKGNFPGRFSGRQFSNSRSEMNVSTLELGDSALYLCASLREAGRDEQFFGPGTRLTVL.

V gene TRBV2 combines with J gene TRBJ2-4; D may be TRBD2 (5 bases). The J call may be incorrect, as the DNA end agrees better with TRBJ2-5. CDR3 length: 12 amino acids. Germline V lookup: CDR1 SNHLY, CDR2 FYNNEI. The CDR3 loop reads CASGSVQETQYF. The DNA of the CDR3 is TGTGCCAGCGGGAGCGTGCAAGAGACCCAGTACTTC.

Comment on this clonotype: Sequence at one end of the junction differs from germline and may be a read error. This sequence joins TRBV24-1 and TRBJ2-3; 8 nucleotides line up with TRBD2. The CDR3 runs 14 residues. Germline V gives CDR1 KGHDR, CDR2 SFDVKD. CDR3 residues: CATSSGSDTYTQYF. CDR3 DNA sequence: TGTGCCACCAGTAGCGGGAGTGACACATATACGCAGTATTTT.

A remark on this clonotype: A much larger clone differs by one base, so this may be a read error. The gene calls are TRBV7-2 and TRBJ2-5; D tentatively reads TRBD1 or TRBD2 (5 bases each). V lost 8 bases to trimming and J lost 11 bases, with 24 bases between them. The CDR3 has 14 residues. From germline, CDR1 is SGHTA and CDR2 FQGNSA. CDR3 in DNA: TGTGCCAGCGGTCGGGACCCGGGCCCCTACAAGCAGTACTTC. Residues: CASGRDPGPYKQYF.

This clonotype turned up a few times. J is TRBJ1-1 and V is TRBV20-1, with D unresolved. CDR1 and CDR2 (germline): DFQATT, SNEGSKA (reference sequence). Trimming left V 3 bases short and J 4 bases short, with 12 bases between. This CDR3 comprises 13 residues. CDR3: CSASLLGSTEAFF. The CDR3 coding sequence is TGCAGTGCTAGCCTCCTAGGGAGCACTGAAGCTTTCTTT.

This clonotype was observed a handful of times. The V gene is TRBV2, the J gene TRBJ2-3; D unclear. The CDR3 length is 15 residues. Trimming removed 3 bases from V and 3 bases from J, with 13 bases in between. Germline V gene sequence: CDR1 SNHLY, CDR2 FYNNEI. The CDR3 is CASSDLRGGTDTQYF. The CDR3 DNA sequence: TGTGCCAGCAGTGATTTGAGAGGCGGAACAGATACGCAGTATTTT.

A note on this clonotype: This may be a read error, as it is one base from a much larger clone. The chain uses TRBV20-1 and TRBJ2-1, with a tentative D call TRBD1 (6 bases). The J call may be incorrect, as the DNA end agrees better with TRBJ2-7. Germline CDR1 is DFQATT and CDR2 is SNEGSKA (reference sequence). This CDR3 spans 15 amino acids. DNA of the CDR3: TGCAGTGCACCTAGTCCAGGGGCTTCCTACAATGAGCAGTACTTC. Its translation: CSAPSPGASYNEQYF.

The rearrangement uses TRBV5-1 and TRBJ2-7, with D hard to call. The end of the DNA is better explained by TRBJ2-5, so the J call may be wrong. CDR1 is SGHRS and CDR2 is YFSETQ in the germline V gene. The CDR3 totals 13 residues. The CDR3, as DNA: TGCGCCAGCAGCTTGGAAGGAAGTAAGACCCAGTACTTC. Its protein product is CASSLEGSKTQYF.

This chain uses TRBV20-1 with TRBJ1-4, with TRBD1 as a possible D gene (6 bases). The V and J ends lost 0 bases and 0 bases respectively, with 14 bases between them. This CDR3 spans 17 amino acids. Germline assignment: CDR1 DFQATT and CDR2 SNEGSKA (reference sequence). CDR3: CSARDQGTPTTNEKLFF. The CDR3 nucleotides read TGCAGTGCTAGAGATCAGGGGACGCCTACAACTAATGAAAAACTGTTTTTT.

This chain links TRBV9 with TRBJ2-1, with D possibly being TRBD2 (5 bases). The CDR3 loop spans 15 amino acids. Trimming pared 3 bases from V and 5 bases from J, leaving 15 bases between. CDR1 and CDR2 (germline): SGDLS, YYNGEE. CDR3 sequence reads: CASSGSPGSNNEQFF. CDR3 sequence (DNA): TGTGCCAGCAGCGGTTCCCCGGGGAGCAACAATGAGCAGTTCTTC. Full variable domain (remainder filled in from reference TRBV9 and TRBJ2-1): DSGVTQTPKHLITATGQRVTLRCSPRSGDLSVYWYQQSLDQGLQFLIQYYNGEERAKGNILERFSAQQFPDLHSELNLSSLELGDSALYFCASSGSPGSNNEQFFGPGTRLTVL.

This clonotype was recorded a few times. The chain is built from TRBV24-1 and TRBJ2-3, with 7 bases identical to TRBD1. The CDR3 runs to 14 residues. From germline, CDR1 is KGHDR and CDR2 SFDVKD. Germline trimming cut 6 bases from V and 3 bases from J; bases unmatched to any gene: 5. CDR3 coding DNA: TGTGCCACCAGTTTGACAGGGTTAACAGATACGCAGTATTTT. It yields the protein CATSLTGLTDTQYF.

The rearrangement links TRBV5-6 to TRBJ2-2; TRBD1 agrees at 10 bases. The CDR3 consists of 17 residues. Trimming at V came to 0 bases and at J to 3 bases, leaving 5 bases not matched to a gene. The germline CDR1 and CDR2 sequences are SGHDT and YYEEEE. This CDR3 is CASSLDDRGLDTGELFF. CDR3 nucleotides: TGTGCCAGCAGCTTGGATGACAGGGGGCTGGACACCGGGGAGCTGTTTTTT.

This clonotype has a handful of counts. The chain carries TRBV20-1 and TRBJ1-1; no clear D gene. Trimming pared 4 bases from V and 8 bases from J, leaving 14 bases between. CDR1 and CDR2 from the germline V gene are DFQATT and SNEGSKA (reference sequence). The CDR3 extends over 12 amino acids. As DNA, the CDR3 is TGCAGTGCTACAGCAAGGCCCAGCGAAGCTTTCTTT. It yields the protein CSATARPSEAFF.

The J gene is TRBJ2-5, the V gene TRBV5-1; 9 positions match TRBD1. V was clipped by 0 bases and J by 4 bases; unmatched bases: 7. The germline gives CDR1 SGHRS, CDR2 YFSETQ. The CDR3 is 16 residues long. CDR3 residues: CASSLGWDRVGETQYF. CDR3 nucleotide sequence: TGCGCCAGCAGCTTGGGATGGGACAGGGTTGGAGAGACCCAGTACTTC.

The chain combines TRBV3-1 with TRBJ1-2; TRBD1 matches at 8 bases. V was clipped by 5 bases and J by 1 base; unmatched bases: 9. The CDR3 has 16 amino acids. Looked up from germline, CDR1 is LGHDT and CDR2 is YNNKEL (reference sequence). The CDR3 protein is CASSSGTGIINYGYTF. As DNA, the CDR3 is TGTGCCAGCAGCTCCGGGACAGGAATTATTAACTATGGCTACACCTTC.